This TCR beta chain was retrieved from a study of blood T cell repertoires in COVID-19. Study-level background: Samples came from the United States, Italy and Spain, spanning acute and convalescent COVID-19. The cDNA or gDNA used as material had been derived from T cells, B-cell-depleted T cells, or PBMCs.

CDR3 length equals 16 residues. V shed 8 bases and J 0 bases; nucleotides not matched to a gene: 12. Germline CDR1 is MDHEN and CDR2 is SYDVKM. Those who participated ranged in age from about 18 to 89 years and resided in 24 US areas. Grouping used clinical history reported by participants in a survey and questionnaire. Repertoires were generated with immunoSEQ multiplex PCR, while TCRdb's copy carries only in-frame clones and drops some. The sample contains about 250,000 clones, around 81% of which appear only once. This clonotype was sampled from a man aged 50 or older who had recovered from COVID-19. The specimen was PBMCs or T cells enriched from blood (not recorded which). The rearrangement joins TRBV28 to TRBJ1-1, with 7 bases identical to TRBD1. The CDR3 nucleotides read TGTGCCAGCGGGGGATCCGACAGGGCCTTGAACACTGAAGCTTTCTTT. As protein: CASGGSDRALNTEAFF.